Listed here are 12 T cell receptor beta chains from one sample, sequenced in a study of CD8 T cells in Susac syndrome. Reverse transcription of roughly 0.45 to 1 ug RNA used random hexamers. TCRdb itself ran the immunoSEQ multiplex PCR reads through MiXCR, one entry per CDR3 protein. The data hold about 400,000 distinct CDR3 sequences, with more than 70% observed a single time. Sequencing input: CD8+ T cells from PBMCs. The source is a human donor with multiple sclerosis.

DNA for the CDR3: TGTGCCAGCAGCCCCTCGGGGGCGGGAGTTGCGGATACGCAGTATTTT. It yields the protein CASSPSGAGVADTQYF. The V and J genes are TRBV6-1 and TRBJ2-3, with a possible D match to TRBD2 (7 bases). CDR1 and CDR2 from the germline V gene are MNHNS and SASEGT. The CDR3 covers 16 residues. The V gene lost 6 bases and the J gene lost 6 bases, with 22 bases spanning the gap.

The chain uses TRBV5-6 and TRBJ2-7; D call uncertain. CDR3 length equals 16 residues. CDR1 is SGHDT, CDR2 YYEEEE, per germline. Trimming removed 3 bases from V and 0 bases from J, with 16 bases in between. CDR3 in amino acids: CASSSIRTDSSYEQYF. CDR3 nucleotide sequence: TGTGCCAGCAGCTCGATACGGACGGATAGCTCCTACGAGCAGTACTTC.

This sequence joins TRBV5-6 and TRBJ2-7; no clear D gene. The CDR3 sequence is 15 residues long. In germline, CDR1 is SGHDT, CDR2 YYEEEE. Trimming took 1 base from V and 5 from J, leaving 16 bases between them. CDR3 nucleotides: TGTGCCAGCAGCTTGATAGGCACCTTTGGGCACGAGCAGTACTTC. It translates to CASSLIGTFGHEQYF.

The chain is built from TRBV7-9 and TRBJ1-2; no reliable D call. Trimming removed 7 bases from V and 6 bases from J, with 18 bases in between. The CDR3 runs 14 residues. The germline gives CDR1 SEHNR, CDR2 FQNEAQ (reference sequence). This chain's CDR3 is CASTTGGEANGYTF. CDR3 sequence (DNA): TGTGCCAGCACCACCGGCGGGGAGGCGAATGGCTACACCTTC.

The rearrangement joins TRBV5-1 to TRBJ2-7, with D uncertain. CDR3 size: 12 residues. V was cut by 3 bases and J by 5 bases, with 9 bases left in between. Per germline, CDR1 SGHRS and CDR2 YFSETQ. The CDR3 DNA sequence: TGCGCCAGCAGCTCGGTGGCGGACGAGCAGTACTTC. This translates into CASSSVADEQYF.

CDR3: CASSLELAGVEQFF. In DNA, the CDR3 is TGCGCCAGCAGCTTGGAGCTAGCGGGAGTGGAGCAGTTCTTC. The rearrangement joins TRBV5-1 to TRBJ2-1, with 10 bases aligning to TRBD2. The germline gives CDR1 SGHRS, CDR2 YFSETQ. There are 14 residues in the CDR3. V gave up 0 bases and J gave up 10 bases; unmatched junction bases: 4.

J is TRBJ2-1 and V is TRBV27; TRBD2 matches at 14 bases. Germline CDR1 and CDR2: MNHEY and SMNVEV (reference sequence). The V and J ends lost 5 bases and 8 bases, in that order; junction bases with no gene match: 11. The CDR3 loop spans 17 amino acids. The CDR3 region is CASSLPTGLAGGYEQFF. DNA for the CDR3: TGTGCCAGCAGTCTACCCACTGGACTAGCGGGAGGTTATGAGCAGTTCTTC.

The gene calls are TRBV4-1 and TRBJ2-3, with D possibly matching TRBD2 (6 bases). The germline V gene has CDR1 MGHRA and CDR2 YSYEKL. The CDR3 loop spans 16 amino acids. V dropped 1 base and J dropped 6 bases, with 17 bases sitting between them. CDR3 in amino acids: CASSQVGLARDDTQYF. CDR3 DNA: TGCGCCAGCAGCCAAGTTGGTCTAGCGAGGGATGATACGCAGTATTTT.

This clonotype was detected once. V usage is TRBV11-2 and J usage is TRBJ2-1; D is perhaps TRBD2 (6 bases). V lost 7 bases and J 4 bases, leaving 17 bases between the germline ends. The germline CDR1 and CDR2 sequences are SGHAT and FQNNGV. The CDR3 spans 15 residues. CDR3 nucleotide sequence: TGTGCCAGCAACGATTGGGGGGACGGGTACAATGAGCAGTTCTTC. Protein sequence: CASNDWGDGYNEQFF.

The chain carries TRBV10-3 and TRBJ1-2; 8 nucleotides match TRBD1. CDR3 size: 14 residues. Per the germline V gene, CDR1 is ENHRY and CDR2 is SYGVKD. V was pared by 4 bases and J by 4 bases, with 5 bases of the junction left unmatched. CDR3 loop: CAISVGTGFYGYTF. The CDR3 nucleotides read TGTGCCATCAGTGTCGGGACAGGTTTCTATGGCTACACCTTC.

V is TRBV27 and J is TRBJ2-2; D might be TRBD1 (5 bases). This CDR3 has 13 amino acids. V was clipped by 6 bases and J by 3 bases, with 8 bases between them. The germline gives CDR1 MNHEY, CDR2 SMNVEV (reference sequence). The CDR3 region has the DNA TGTGCCAGCAGAAAGGGGTACACCGGGGAGCTGTTTTTT. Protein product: CASRKGYTGELFF.

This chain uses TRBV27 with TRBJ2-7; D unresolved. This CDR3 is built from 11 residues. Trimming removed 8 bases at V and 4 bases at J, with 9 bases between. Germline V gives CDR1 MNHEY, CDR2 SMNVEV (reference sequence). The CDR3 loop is CASGPGYEQYF. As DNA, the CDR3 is TGTGCCAGCGGCCCCGGATACGAGCAGTACTTC.